This TCR beta chain was observed in a study of T cell clones after liver transplantation. Produced via immunoSEQ multiplex PCR; TCRdb's table is partial and in-frame only. The sample has about 74,000 clones; 75% to 90% are singletons. The CDR3 has 15 residues. J gave up 5 bases and V 7 bases, and 8 bases lay outside the gene matches. The V gene's germline CDR1 is MNHNY and CDR2 SVGAGI (reference sequence). The material was CD4+ T cells from blood, obtained before liver transplant. This chain connects TRBV6-6 to TRBJ1-2; 12 bases map to TRBD1. The source is a human donor who received a liver transplant. CDR3 loop: CASNKGQGARYGYTF. The CDR3 region has the DNA TGTGCCAGCAACAAGGGACAGGGGGCGCGATATGGCTACACCTTC.